This T cell receptor (beta chain) was sequenced during a study of CD8+CD57+ T cells in acquired aplastic anemia. It was patients with CD8+CD57+ cell expansion by flow cytometry who were chosen for sequencing. The CDR3 runs to 17 residues. Per the germline V gene, CDR1 is DFQATT and CDR2 is SNEGSKA (reference sequence). V lost 7 bases and J 2 bases, leaving 24 bases between the germline ends. About this clonotype: Its antigen is unknown.

The study profiled TCR beta VDJ and CDR3 using genomic DNA as template. TCRdb passed the reads through MiXCR, listing each CDR3 protein once. The sample lists tens of thousands of distinct CDR3 sequences, less than 65% occurring once. Findings of the study overall: Patients and controls shared roughly 31 CD8+ CDR3 sequences, highly expressed in patients.

Source material: sorted CD4+, CD8+, or CD8+CD57+ T cells (not recorded which) from PBMCs. The chain links TRBV20-1 to TRBJ2-1; maybe TRBD2 (7 bases). This TCR was recovered from a human donor with aplastic anemia. The CDR3 bases are TGCAGTGGTAATGGGGTGGTGGGCGGGGGCGCCTACAATGAGCAGTTCTTC. As protein: CSGNGVVGGGAYNEQFF.